Reported below is one T cell receptor (beta chain). A few counts support this clonotype. This clone's antigen is unknown. No quality values exist for individual bases; no much larger clone is one base distant. This sample is part of a study of post-analysis software for immune sequencing data (dated by TCRdb to the mid-2010s). The study in broad terms: The recorded disease courses included relapsing-remitting, secondary progressive and progressive-relapsing multiple sclerosis, and some patients had no subtype annotation. The patient repertoires were set against around ten previously published healthy control repertoires from donors whose ages ranged from 6 to 25 years. A subset of samples was prepared in parallel using single-end sample barcoding, then pooled and co-amplified after Illumina adapter ligation. Beyond this particular receptor, the publication reports: Patients showed significantly higher frequencies than controls for several TRBV segments, among them TRBV5-6, TRBV5-1 and TRBV20-1. The multiple sclerosis patient group was slightly younger than the control group. When samples were clustered directly using the F measure, samples prepared in the same batch co-clustered strongly, which prompted a batch-effect correction. Multiple sclerosis patients had significantly lower normalized Chao1 diversity than controls, a result that suggests substantial peripheral T-cell clonal expansion.

To demonstrate the VDJtools post-analysis software, the study profiled TCR beta repertoires from the peripheral blood of 13 young patients with multiple sclerosis. The multiple sclerosis patients were children and adolescents between 6 and 15 years of age. Library creation used PCR. Instrument on record: Illumina HiSeq 2500. To reduce PCR and sequencing biases, unique molecular identifiers were incorporated into the TCR beta cDNA libraries. Per 1 to 10 million input T cells, roughly 0.5 million cDNA molecules were obtained, such that each molecule approximated one T cell. The same protocol used for the earlier healthy control dataset was applied to prepare and sequence the patient libraries. Samples belonging to the same batch were prepared together, multiplexed and sequenced on a shared HiSeq lane. Per the authors' processing: Raw barcoded reads were processed with MIGEC, and single-read molecular identifier groups were discarded before consensus assembly and CDR3 extraction. VDJtools was used for post-analysis of the clonotype tables, and diversity was normalized by down-sampling every dataset to the size of the smallest sample. Repertoire overlap clustering matched CDR3 amino acid but not nucleotide sequences to correct batch-related cross-sample contamination. In-frame beta chains were kept once TCRdb had trimmed the public reads at Q25 with fastp and called clones with MiXCR. Rows are unified per CDR3 protein, each entry keeping the most common DNA and genes. TCRdb's processing, not the authors', yielded these V and J calls. In this sample the table shows hundreds of thousands of distinct CDR3 sequences, 59% of which occur a single time. The top ten clonotypes cover 10% to 12% of the sample.

The CDR3 starts with the cysteine, ends with the phenylalanine, and has 15 residues. Only CDR3 DNA remains: 45 bases, in frame from the first base. Trimming removed 0 bases from V and 7 bases from J, leaving 14 bases between the germline ends. CDR1 and CDR2 (SGHKS, YYEKEE) derive from the germline V gene (reference sequence). The clonotype was recovered from a girl aged 2 to 10 with multiple sclerosis. The specimen was blood. The chain couples TRBV5-5 to TRBJ1-5; the D segment could be TRBD1, given 5 matching bases. The sequenced DNA is TGTGCCAGCAGCTTGGGGGGACGGTTGATCCAGCCCCAGCATTTT. This translates into CASSLGGRLIQPQHF.